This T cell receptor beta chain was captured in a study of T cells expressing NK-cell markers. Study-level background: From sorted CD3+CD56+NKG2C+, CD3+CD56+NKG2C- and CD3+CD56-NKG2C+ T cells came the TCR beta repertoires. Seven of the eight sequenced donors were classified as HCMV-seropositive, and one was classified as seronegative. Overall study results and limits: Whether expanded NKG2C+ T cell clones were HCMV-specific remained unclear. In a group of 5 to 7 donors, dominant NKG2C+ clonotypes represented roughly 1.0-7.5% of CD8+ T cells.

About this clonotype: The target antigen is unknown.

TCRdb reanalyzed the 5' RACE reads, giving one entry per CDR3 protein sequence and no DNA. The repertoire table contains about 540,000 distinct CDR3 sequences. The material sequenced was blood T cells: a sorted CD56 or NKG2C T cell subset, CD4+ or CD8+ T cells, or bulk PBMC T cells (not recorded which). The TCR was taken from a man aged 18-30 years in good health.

The CDR3 sequence: CASSMGDHEQYF. The chain uses TRBV19 and TRBJ2-7; the TRBD2 assignment by TCRdb is unverifiable without DNA. CDR3 length: 12 amino acids. Germline assignment: CDR1 LNHDA and CDR2 SQIVND (reference sequence).